Below, 17 T cell receptor beta chains from the same sample are listed, as sequenced in a study of cytomegalovirus exposure and HLA in healthy donors. The PCR ran on 60 Vbeta and 13 Jbeta primers. This table comes from immunoSEQ multiplex PCR, and its TCRdb copy is limited to in-frame clones, with some not included. The repertoire consists of 99,000 or so clones, with 76% occurring once and the leading ten covering about 5.4%. The sample was PBMCs. Receptors were obtained from a woman between 18 and 29 years old in good health and CMV-seropositive.

The chain couples TRBV7-2 to TRBJ2-7; 7 bases align to TRBD1. This CDR3 has 14 amino acids. Per the germline V gene, CDR1 is SGHTA and CDR2 is FQGNSA. V lost 1 base and J lost 6; bases outside the gene matches: 6. The CDR3 sequence: CASSLVDRVGEQYF. The CDR3 region has the DNA TGTGCCAGCAGCTTAGTTGACAGGGTCGGCGAGCAGTACTTC.

This clone was seen a handful of times. The chain joins TRBV19 to TRBJ2-5; D not resolved. This CDR3 comprises 13 residues. Trimming stripped 2 bases from V and 5 bases from J, with 9 bases between. The V gene's germline CDR1 is LNHDA and CDR2 SQIVND (reference sequence). CDR3 sequence (DNA): TGTGCCAGTAGTATATCTCTCTTGGAGACCCAGTACTTC. Protein: CASSISLLETQYF.

The chain has TRBV7-8 and TRBJ2-7; D possibly corresponds to TRBD1 (5 bases). With 4 bases removed from V and 4 bases from J, the gap between germline ends came to 8 bases. The germline V gene encodes CDR1 SGHVS and CDR2 FQNEAQ. The CDR3 covers 12 residues. CDR3 in DNA: TGTGCCAGCAGCTCGACAGCTTACGAGCAGTACTTC. This encodes CASSSTAYEQYF.

This chain connects TRBV30 to TRBJ2-5; D is perhaps TRBD2 (6 bases). Germline V gives CDR1 GTSNPN, CDR2 SVGIG (reference sequence). V was clipped by 0 bases and J by 2 bases, with 13 bases between them. The length of the CDR3 is 15 residues. The CDR3 region is CAWSVPGAIQETQYF. The DNA of the CDR3 is TGTGCCTGGAGTGTACCGGGAGCTATACAAGAGACCCAGTACTTC.

The chain combines TRBV30 with TRBJ2-1; D is undetermined. Trimming cost V 2 bases and J 9 bases, with 11 bases left between them. Germline CDR1 and CDR2: GTSNPN and SVGIG (reference sequence). The CDR3 extends over 12 amino acids. The CDR3 region is CAWSRTWSEQFF. CDR3 nucleotide sequence: TGTGCCTGGAGTCGAACCTGGAGTGAGCAGTTCTTC.

The genes are TRBV5-4 and TRBJ1-3; the match to TRBD1 covers 7 bases. The germline gives CDR1 SGHNT, CDR2 YYREEE (reference sequence). V trimming: 2 bases; J trimming: 8 bases; junction bases outside the gene matches: 4. The CDR3 has 13 residues. CDR3 region: CASSFTGADTIYF. In DNA form, the CDR3 reads TGTGCCAGCAGCTTCACAGGGGCCGACACCATATATTTT. Complete variable domain (other parts from reference TRBV5-4 and TRBJ1-3): ETGVTQSPTHLIKTRGQQVTLRCSSQSGHNTVSWYQQALGQGPQFIFQYYREEENGRGNFPPRFSGLQFPNYSSELNVNALELDDSALYLCASSFTGADTIYFGEGSWLTVV.

In regard to this clone: At one boundary the junction diverges from the germline segment, which might be a read error. The chain couples TRBV7-7 to TRBJ2-3, with 7 bases identical to TRBD2. Germline V gene lookup returns CDR1 SSHAT and CDR2 FNYEAQ (reference sequence). The CDR3 is 15 amino acids. In DNA form, the CDR3 reads TGTGCTAGCAGCGCCGGACTAGTTGGCACAGATACGCAGTATTTT. It translates to CASSAGLVGTDTQYF. The whole variable domain, remainder taken from reference TRBV7-7 and TRBJ2-3, is GAGVSQSPRYKVTKRGQDVTLRCDPISSHATLYWYQQALGQGPEFLTYFNYEAQPDKSGLPSDRFSAERPEGSISTLTIQRTEQRDSAMYRCASSAGLVGTDTQYFGPGTRLTVL.

This rearrangement joins TRBV15 to TRBJ2-3, with TRBD1 identical over 9 bases. The CDR3 extends over 15 amino acids. Trimming at V came to 3 bases and at J to 3 bases, leaving 4 bases not matched to a gene. The V gene's germline CDR1 is LNHNV and CDR2 YYDKDF (reference sequence). CDR3 in DNA: TGTGCCACCAGCAGTGGTGGGACAGGGACAGATACGCAGTATTTT. It translates to CATSSGGTGTDTQYF.

A note on this clone: The germline gene is not matched at one end of the junction; a read error may be the cause. The genes are TRBV6-1 and TRBJ1-1, with TRBD1 matching 10 bases. CDR1 MNHNS and CDR2 SASEGT come from the germline V gene. The CDR3 has 15 residues. The CDR3 DNA reads TGTACCAGCAGGCCGGACAGGGGGGGATACACTGAAGCTTTCTTT. It specifies CTSRPDRGGYTEAFF.

This chain joins TRBV15 and TRBJ1-4, with TRBD1 as a possible D gene (6 bases). Trimming pared 3 bases from V and 6 bases from J, leaving 11 bases between. Germline CDR1 and CDR2: LNHNV and YYDKDF (reference sequence). This CDR3 is 14 amino acids long. The DNA for the CDR3 is TGTGCCACCAGCAGCAGGGGTGAGGATGAAAAACTGTTTTTT. Its protein is CATSSRGEDEKLFF.

V usage is TRBV9 and J usage is TRBJ2-3, with 12 bases aligning to TRBD2. The CDR3 totals 16 residues. Germline V gene lookup returns CDR1 SGDLS and CDR2 YYNGEE. Unmatched junction bases numbered 6, after V lost 2 bases and J lost 5 bases. The DNA of the CDR3 is TGTGCCAGCAGCGTCCTGACTAGCGGGAGTATAGATACGCAGTATTTT. Its protein product is CASSVLTSGSIDTQYF.

The V gene is TRBV10-1, the J gene TRBJ2-3; the match to TRBD2 covers 9 bases. J gave up 1 base and V 0 bases, and 2 bases lay outside the gene matches. Germline assignment: CDR1 WNHNN and CDR2 SYGVQD (reference sequence). The CDR3 length is 16 residues. CDR3 DNA sequence: TGCGCCAGCAGTGAGTCCCCTAGCGGGGGCACAGATACGCAGTATTTT. It yields the protein CASSESPSGGTDTQYF.

This clone was detected only a few times. This rearrangement joins TRBV5-1 to TRBJ1-1; no firm D call. This CDR3 contains 14 residues. V was clipped by 2 bases and J by 1 base, with 9 bases between them. In germline, CDR1 is SGHRS, CDR2 YFSETQ. In DNA form, the CDR3 reads TGCGCCAGCAGCTTAAGTCTAGGGAACACTGAAGCTTTCTTT. Its translation: CASSLSLGNTEAFF.

The J gene is TRBJ2-3, the V gene TRBV4-1, with TRBD2 matching 7 bases. Germline V gives CDR1 MGHRA, CDR2 YSYEKL. Trimming took 0 bases from V and 2 from J; bases not matched to a gene: 8. This CDR3 is built from 17 residues. CDR3: CASSQDPSGAPTDTQYF. In DNA, the CDR3 is TGCGCCAGCAGCCAAGATCCGAGCGGGGCCCCCACAGATACGCAGTATTTT.

J is TRBJ2-5 and V is TRBV20-1; D call uncertain. The CDR3 sequence is 11 residues long. CDR1 and CDR2 (germline): DFQATT, SNEGSKA (reference sequence). V lost 2 bases, J lost 1 base, and 2 bases lay in between. CDR3 coding DNA: TGCAGTGCTAGACTCCAAGAGACCCAGTACTTC. It is translated as CSARLQETQYF.

This chain joins TRBV6-1 and TRBJ2-1; D is possibly TRBD2 (6 bases). Germline V gives CDR1 MNHNS, CDR2 SASEGT. Trimming cost V 10 bases and J 8 bases, with 18 bases left between them. The CDR3 has 13 amino acids. DNA of the CDR3: TGTGCCACCCCGGGGAGGCCTTTTGATGAGCAGTTCTTC. Residues: CATPGRPFDEQFF.

The chain links TRBV4-2 to TRBJ2-1; D ambiguous. The CDR3 has 13 amino acids. CDR1 is LGHNA, CDR2 YNFKEQ, per germline. Trimming shortened V by 1 base and J by 8 bases, and 9 bases separated the two germline ends. The CDR3: CASSQGQVDEQFF. The CDR3 DNA follows: TGTGCCAGCAGCCAAGGGCAGGTTGATGAGCAGTTCTTC.